The T cell receptor (beta chain) described here comes from a study of T cells after yellow fever vaccination. Study context: For low cell numbers, libraries were made with SMART-Seq v4 Ultra Low Input. Overall study results and limits: The secondary response was weaker, and its peak arrived faster, on day 5 versus 15. Any FACS-sorted repertoire could hold abundant clonotypes that contaminate it from the bulk population.

This clonotype has more than one count but fewer than ten. Its cognate antigen is unknown. Looked up from germline, CDR1 is MNHEY and CDR2 is SVGAGI. The CDR3 consists of 15 residues. V gave up 5 bases and J gave up 6 bases, with 18 bases separating them. Production of TCR cDNA was by 5'RACE template switching, which also added a universal primer site and UMIs. TCRdb re-called the 5' RACE reads through MiXCR, storing one row per CDR3 protein. Of 200,000 to 250,000 distinct CDR3 sequences listed, roughly 3% are singletons. This TCR derives from a man between 18 and 29 years old who received the YFV17D yellow fever vaccine. The sequencing here drew on CD4+ T cells sorted from PBMCs, taken 10 days after the yellow fever booster vaccination. This chain links TRBV6-5 with TRBJ2-3; D tentatively fits TRBD1 or TRBD2 (5 bases each). This CDR3 is CASSQTRDRLDTQYF. The CDR3 DNA follows: TGTGCCAGCAGTCAAACTCGGGACCGCCTGGATACGCAGTATTTT.